This T cell receptor (beta chain) stems from a study of blood T cell repertoires in COVID-19. Study-level information: From T cells, B-cell-depleted T cells, or PBMCs came the material, which was cDNA or gDNA.

Residents of over 20 US areas, aged about 18 to 89 years, made up the participants. Profiled with immunoSEQ multiplex PCR; TCRdb holds only in-frame clones, not every one. The sample consists of just over 300,000 clones, roughly 87% of them appearing once. This TCR was recovered from a woman aged 18-29 years who had recovered from COVID-19. The sequenced material came from PBMCs or T cells enriched from blood (not recorded which).

CDR3 nucleotide sequence: TGTGCCAGCAGTATTCCGGGATTCTACAATGAGCAGTTCTTC. The encoded protein is CASSIPGFYNEQFF. This chain uses TRBV28 with TRBJ2-1; D is perhaps TRBD2 (5 bases). CDR3 length: 14 amino acids. CDR1 MDHEN and CDR2 SYDVKM come from the germline V gene. V was shortened by 5 bases and J by 3 bases, with 11 bases between the two germline ends.